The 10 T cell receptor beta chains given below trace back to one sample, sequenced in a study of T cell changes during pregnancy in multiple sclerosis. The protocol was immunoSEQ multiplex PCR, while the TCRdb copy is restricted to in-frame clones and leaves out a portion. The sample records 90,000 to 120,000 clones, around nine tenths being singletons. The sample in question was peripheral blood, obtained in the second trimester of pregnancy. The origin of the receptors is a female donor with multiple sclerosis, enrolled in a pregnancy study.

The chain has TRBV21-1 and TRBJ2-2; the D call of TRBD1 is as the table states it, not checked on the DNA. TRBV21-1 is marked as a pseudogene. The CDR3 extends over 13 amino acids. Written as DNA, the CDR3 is TGTGCCAGCAGCCCGAGAGCAGGTGCGGAGCTGTTTTTT. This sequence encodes CASSPRAGAELFF.

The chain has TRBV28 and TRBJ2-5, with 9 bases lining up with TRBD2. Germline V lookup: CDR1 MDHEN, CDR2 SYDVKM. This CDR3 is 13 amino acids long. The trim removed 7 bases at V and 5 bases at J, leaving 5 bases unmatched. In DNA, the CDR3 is TGTGCCAGCAAGGCGGGAGGGGTTGAGACCCAGTACTTC. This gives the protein CASKAGGVETQYF. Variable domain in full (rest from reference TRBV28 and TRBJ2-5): DVKVTQSSRYLVKRTGEKVFLECVQDMDHENMFWYRQDPGLGLRLIYFSYDVKMKEKGDIPEGYSVSREKKERFSLILESASTNQTSMYLCASKAGGVETQYFGPGTRLLVL.

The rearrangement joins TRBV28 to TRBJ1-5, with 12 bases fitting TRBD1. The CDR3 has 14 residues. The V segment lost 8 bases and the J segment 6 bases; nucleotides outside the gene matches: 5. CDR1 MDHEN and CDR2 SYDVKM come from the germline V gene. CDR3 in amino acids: CASGTGGPGQPQHF. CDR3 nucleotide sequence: TGTGCCAGCGGGACAGGGGGCCCGGGTCAGCCCCAGCATTTT. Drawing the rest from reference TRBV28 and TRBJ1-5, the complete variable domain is DVKVTQSSRYLVKRTGEKVFLECVQDMDHENMFWYRQDPGLGLRLIYFSYDVKMKEKGDIPEGYSVSREKKERFSLILESASTNQTSMYLCASGTGGPGQPQHFGDGTRLSIL.

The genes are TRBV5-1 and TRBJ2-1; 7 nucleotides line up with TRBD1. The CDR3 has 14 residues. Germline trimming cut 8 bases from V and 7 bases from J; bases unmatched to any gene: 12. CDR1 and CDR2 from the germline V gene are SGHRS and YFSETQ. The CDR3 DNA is TGCGCCAGTCACCCCGAGACAGGGCCGAATGAGCAGTTCTTC. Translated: CASHPETGPNEQFF.

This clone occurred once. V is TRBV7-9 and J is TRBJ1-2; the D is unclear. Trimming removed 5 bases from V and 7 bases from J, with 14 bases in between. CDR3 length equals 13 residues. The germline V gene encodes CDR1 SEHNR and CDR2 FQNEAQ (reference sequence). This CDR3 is CASSNFRQLGYTF. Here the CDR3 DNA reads TGTGCCAGCAGCAACTTTAGACAACTTGGCTACACCTTC.

CDR3 sequence (DNA): TGTGCCTGGAGTGCAGGGAACTATGGCTACACCTTC. This sequence encodes CAWSAGNYGYTF. This sequence joins TRBV30 and TRBJ1-2, with D maybe TRBD1 (5 bases). V gave up 1 base and J gave up 2 bases, with 5 bases separating them. Looked up from germline, CDR1 is GTSNPN and CDR2 is SVGIG (reference sequence). The CDR3 is 12 amino acids. Supplemented by reference TRBV30 and TRBJ1-2, the full variable domain reads SQTIHQWPATLVQPVGSPLSLECTVEGTSNPNLYWYRQAAGRGLQLLFYSVGIGQISSEVPQNLSASRPQDRQFILSSKKLLLSDSGFYLCAWSAGNYGYTFGSGTRLTVV.

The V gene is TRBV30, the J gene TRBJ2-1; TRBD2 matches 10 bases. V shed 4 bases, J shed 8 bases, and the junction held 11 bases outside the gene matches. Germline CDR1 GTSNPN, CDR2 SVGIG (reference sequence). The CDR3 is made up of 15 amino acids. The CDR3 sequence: CAWISRASGSDEQFF. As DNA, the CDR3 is TGTGCCTGGATAAGCCGGGCTAGCGGGAGCGATGAGCAGTTCTTC. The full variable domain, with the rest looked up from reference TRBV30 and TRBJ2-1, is SQTIHQWPATLVQPVGSPLSLECTVEGTSNPNLYWYRQAAGRGLQLLFYSVGIGQISSEVPQNLSASRPQDRQFILSSKKLLLSDSGFYLCAWISRASGSDEQFFGPGTRLTVL.

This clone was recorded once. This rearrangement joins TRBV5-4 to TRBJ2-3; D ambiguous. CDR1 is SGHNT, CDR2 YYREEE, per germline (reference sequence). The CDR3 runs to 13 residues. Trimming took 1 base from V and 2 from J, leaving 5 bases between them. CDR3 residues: CASSLLFTDTQYF. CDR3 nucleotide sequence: TGTGCCAGCAGCTTGCTTTTCACAGATACGCAGTATTTT. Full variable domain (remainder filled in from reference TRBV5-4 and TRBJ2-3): ETGVTQSPTHLIKTRGQQVTLRCSSQSGHNTVSWYQQALGQGPQFIFQYYREEENGRGNFPPRFSGLQFPNYSSELNVNALELDDSALYLCASSLLFTDTQYFGPGTRLTVL.

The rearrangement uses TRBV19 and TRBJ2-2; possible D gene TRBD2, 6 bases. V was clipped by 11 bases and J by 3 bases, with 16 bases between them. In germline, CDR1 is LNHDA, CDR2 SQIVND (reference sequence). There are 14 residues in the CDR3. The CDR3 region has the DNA TGTGCCTCCGCCCAGGGAGGAGACACCGGGGAGCTGTTTTTT. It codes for CASAQGGDTGELFF.

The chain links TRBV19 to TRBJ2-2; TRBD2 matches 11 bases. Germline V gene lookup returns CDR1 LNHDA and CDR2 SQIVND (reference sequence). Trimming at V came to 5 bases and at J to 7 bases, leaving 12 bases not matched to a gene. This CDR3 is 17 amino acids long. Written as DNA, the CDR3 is TGTGCCAGTAGTCCCGGACTAGCGGGTTTCTCCGGCGGGGAGCTGTTTTTT. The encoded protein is CASSPGLAGFSGGELFF. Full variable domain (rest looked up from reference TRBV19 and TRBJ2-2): DGGITQSPKYLFRKEGQNVTLSCEQNLNHDAMYWYRQDPGQGLRLIYYSQIVNDFQKGDIAEGYSVSREKKESFPLTVTSAQKNPTAFYLCASSPGLAGFSGGELFFGEGSRLTVL.